This T cell receptor (beta chain) was found in a study of T cell changes during pregnancy in multiple sclerosis (dated by TCRdb to the late 2010s). With regard to the full study: The study looked at changes in the T cell repertoire across pregnancy in women with multiple sclerosis.

The library was prepared using the immunoSEQ multiplex PCR assay. TCRdb holds this immuneACCESS table with in-frame rearrangements only. Some clones are missing; in checked studies, unresolved V genes explain under half, and the rest has no known cause. A total of some 38,000 clones appear in this sample, more than 70% of them only once. Jointly, the top ten make up 6% to 7.5% of the sample. Notes on this clone: Its antigen specificity is not known. No much larger clone is present one base from it, and per-base qualities are unavailable.

The germline V gene yields SGDLS for CDR1 and YYNGEE for CDR2. Here V drops 4 bases and J drops 7 bases, and the junction holds 10 bases not matched to any gene. CDR3 length: 15 amino acids, cysteine to phenylalanine. Only the CDR3 part of the read is kept: 45 bases, read in frame from the first base. Recombination linked TRBV9 to TRBJ1-1; 10 junctional bases match TRBD1. The source is a female donor with multiple sclerosis, enrolled in a pregnancy study. Sample: CD8+ T cells from peripheral blood mononuclear cells, taken in the third trimester of pregnancy. The base sequence is TGTGCCAGCAGCCCCGAGACAGGGGGCAGGGGTGAAGCTTTCTTT. This gives the protein CASSPETGGRGEAFF.